The text below deals with one T cell receptor beta chain. The CDR3 totals 15 residues. The V gene end was trimmed by 3 bases and the J gene end by 5 bases; junction bases not matched to a gene: 11. CDR1 and CDR2 (germline): DFQATT, SNEGSKA (reference sequence). The diagnostic workup employed clinical symptoms, serum thyroxine, TRAb, thyroid ultrasound and orbital computed tomography. RNA transcripts were the source from which TCR beta CDR3 regions were amplified. HTBI primers primed a first-round RT-PCR, and a second-round multiplex PCR followed. TCRdb re-analysed the multiplex PCR reads in MiXCR, keeping a single row per CDR3 protein. The data hold 500,000 to 700,000 distinct CDR3 sequences, with under 40% observed a single time. This record belongs to a study of Graves' ophthalmopathy and Graves' hyperthyroidism.

Sequenced input: peripheral blood or thyroid tissue (not recorded which). The rearrangement uses TRBV20-1 and TRBJ1-2, with TRBD1 identical over 8 bases. The sequence derives from an adult man with Graves' hyperthyroidism. This CDR3 is CSARYGQGDRYGYTF. In DNA form, the CDR3 reads TGCAGTGCTAGGTACGGACAGGGAGATCGGTATGGCTACACCTTC.